The 27 T cell receptor beta chains below were found in one sample sequenced in a study of vaccination and CD4 T cells after COVID-19. Described time point: late sampling 161 to 241 days after vaccination in three convalescent patients. Treatment noted: roughly 10-day PBMC culture with coronavirus spike peptide pools or control peptides (ViraFEST assay). No antigen is known for these receptors. Sequencing of cultured CD4+ T cell DNA used the Oncomine TCR Beta short-read assay. TCRdb ran MiXCR on the PCR reads and lists one entry per CDR3 protein. The data hold about 18,000 distinct CDR3 sequences, with 51% observed a single time. The sample was CD4+ T cells from blood, cultured in vitro, taken about 7 months after SARS-CoV-2 vaccination. Receptors were obtained from a human donor who had recovered from COVID-19.

This clonotype has a handful of counts. This chain connects TRBV5-1 to TRBJ1-5, with TRBD1 as a possible D gene (6 bases). The length of the CDR3 is 15 residues. Germline CDR1 and CDR2: SGHRS and YFSETQ. With 4 bases removed from V and 0 bases from J, the gap between germline ends came to 11 bases. The CDR3 region is CASSPTGNSNQPQHF. In nucleotides, the CDR3 is TGCGCCAGCAGCCCGACAGGAAATAGCAATCAGCCCCAGCATTTT.

The rearrangement links TRBV11-2 to TRBJ2-3; 13 bases are shared with TRBD2. The CDR3 length is 16 residues. Germline lookup yields CDR1 SGHAT and CDR2 FQNNGV. Trimming at V came to 3 bases and at J to 5 bases, leaving 5 bases not matched to a gene. The CDR3 here is CASSFMRTSGGDTQYF. The CDR3 DNA is TGTGCCAGCAGCTTCATGAGGACTAGCGGGGGAGATACGCAGTATTTT.

The V gene is TRBV6-1, the J gene TRBJ2-7; D may correspond to TRBD1 or TRBD2 (5 bases each). Germline CDR1 is MNHNS and CDR2 is SASEGT. The CDR3 sequence is 14 residues long. V lost 8 bases to trimming and J lost 4 bases, with 18 bases between them. CDR3 loop: CASRARGQGYEQYF. The CDR3 nucleotides read TGTGCCAGCCGAGCCCGAGGGCAGGGTTACGAGCAGTACTTC.

This clonotype was found a few times. The chain is built from TRBV20-1 and TRBJ2-3; D may be TRBD1 (6 bases). V dropped 0 bases and J dropped 1 base, with 14 bases sitting between them. There are 16 residues in the CDR3. CDR1 and CDR2 from the germline V gene are DFQATT and SNEGSKA (reference sequence). The CDR3 loop reads CSARDWVGAGTDTQYF. CDR3 nucleotides: TGCAGTGCTAGAGATTGGGTGGGGGCCGGCACAGATACGCAGTATTTT.

The chain uses TRBV12-5 and TRBJ2-7; possible D gene TRBD2, 6 bases. Germline-derived CDR1 and CDR2 are LGHNT and FRNRAP. This CDR3 is 19 amino acids long. With 0 bases removed from V and 1 base from J, the gap between germline ends came to 22 bases. The CDR3 reads CASGLVLSRGSGESYEQYF. The CDR3 DNA reads as TGTGCTAGTGGTTTGGTACTATCTCGGGGGTCGGGTGAATCCTACGAGCAGTACTTC.

The chain couples TRBV2 to TRBJ2-5, with D possibly matching TRBD2 (5 bases). Deletions cut 5 bases from V and 6 bases from J, with 13 bases between. Germline CDR1 and CDR2: SNHLY and FYNNEI. The CDR3 contains 13 residues. The CDR3: CASSTSAGKTQYF. In DNA form, the CDR3 reads TGTGCCAGCAGTACCTCGGCCGGGAAGACCCAGTACTTC.

The V call is TRBV20-1, the J call TRBJ2-3, with 9 bases lining up with TRBD2. In germline, CDR1 is DFQATT, CDR2 SNEGSKA (reference sequence). After removal of 5 bases from V and 3 bases from J, the junction contained 9 bases not matched to a gene. The CDR3 covers 15 residues. The CDR3: CSAGFSGSRTDTQYF. The CDR3 nucleotides read TGCAGTGCTGGGTTTAGCGGGAGTAGGACAGATACGCAGTATTTT.

The chain links TRBV20-1 to TRBJ2-3, with a possible D match to TRBD2 (6 bases). Trimming left V 0 bases short and J 5 bases short, with 15 bases between. CDR1 and CDR2 from the germline V gene are DFQATT and SNEGSKA (reference sequence). CDR3 length equals 15 residues. CDR3 amino acids: CSARDLTGAVDTQYF. Written as DNA, the CDR3 is TGCAGTGCTAGAGATCTCACGGGAGCCGTAGATACGCAGTATTTT.

The rearrangement joins TRBV6-2 or TRBV6-3 to TRBJ2-5, with D perhaps matching TRBD1 (5 bases). Trimming removed 7 bases at V and 9 bases at J, with 27 bases between. The CDR3 length is 16 residues. In germline, CDR1 is MNHEY, CDR2 SVGEGT. This CDR3 is CASNIRPAGQGEAQYF. The CDR3 nucleotides are TGTGCCAGCAACATCAGGCCGGCAGGGCAGGGTGAGGCCCAGTACTTC.

The chain combines TRBV6-1 with TRBJ2-1, with 9 bases fitting TRBD2. Germline CDR1 is MNHNS and CDR2 is SASEGT. Trimming took 7 bases from V and 6 from J; bases not matched to a gene: 13. The CDR3 contains 16 residues. The CDR3 is CASTRTGTSNRNEQFF. Here the CDR3 DNA reads TGTGCCAGCACCCGCACCGGGACTAGCAATCGCAATGAGCAGTTCTTC.

This clonotype is classed as medium-sized. The DNA of the CDR3 is TGTGCCAGCAGAAGAGATCGGTCCGTGGACCTTGACACTGAAGCTTTCTTT. It translates to CASRRDRSVDLDTEAFF. This sequence joins TRBV2 and TRBJ1-1; D not certain. Trimming pared 6 bases from V and 3 bases from J, leaving 23 bases between. Germline loops: CDR1 SNHLY, CDR2 FYNNEI. This CDR3 contains 17 residues.

The rearrangement joins TRBV20-1 to TRBJ1-5, with D possibly TRBD1 on 6 matching bases. Germline loops: CDR1 DFQATT, CDR2 SNEGSKA (reference sequence). The CDR3 covers 18 residues. V lost 1 base, J lost 4 bases, and 23 bases lay in between. The CDR3 coding sequence is TGCAGTGCTAGAGGGAGGGCGGGGGGCGCCCGGAGTAATCAGCCCCAGCATTTT. Its translation: CSARGRAGGARSNQPQHF.

The chain has TRBV27 and TRBJ2-1, with 9 nucleotides matching TRBD2. The trim removed 2 bases at V and 4 bases at J, leaving 6 bases unmatched. CDR3 size: 16 residues. CDR1 MNHEY and CDR2 SMNVEV come from the germline V gene (reference sequence). In DNA, the CDR3 is TGTGCCAGCAGTTTAGGACCAGCGGGAGGATACAATGAGCAGTTCTTC. It specifies CASSLGPAGGYNEQFF.

The chain uses TRBV6-5 and TRBJ2-3; D possibly corresponds to TRBD1 (5 bases). Trimming took 2 bases from V and 2 from J, leaving 11 bases between them. The CDR3 contains 15 residues. Germline loops: CDR1 MNHEY, CDR2 SVGAGI. The CDR3 nucleotides are TGTGCCAGCAGTTACAGGGGCGGCGCCACAGATACGCAGTATTTT. As protein: CASSYRGGATDTQYF.

The chain combines TRBV27 with TRBJ2-7; D possibly corresponds to TRBD1 (6 bases). CDR3 length equals 15 residues. CDR1 and CDR2 from the germline V gene are MNHEY and SMNVEV (reference sequence). Deletions cut 7 bases from V and 3 bases from J, with 19 bases between. CDR3 nucleotide sequence: TGTGCCAGCACCCCTACAGGGAGAGTTATCTACGAGCAGTACTTC. Protein: CASTPTGRVIYEQYF.

This chain joins TRBV7-9 and TRBJ2-7; 7 positions agree with TRBD2. CDR1 and CDR2 (germline): SEHNR, FQNEAQ (reference sequence). V shed 5 bases, J shed 7 bases, and the junction held 8 bases outside the gene matches. The CDR3 extends over 13 amino acids. Here the CDR3 reads CASSTLGGGEQYF. CDR3 DNA: TGTGCCAGCAGCACCCTGGGGGGGGGAGAGCAGTACTTC.

The V call is TRBV11-2, the J call TRBJ2-7, with 7 bases matching TRBD1. With V trimmed by 5 bases and J by 6 bases, 10 bases remained unmatched. The CDR3 length is 14 residues. In germline, CDR1 is SGHAT, CDR2 FQNNGV. CDR3 protein: CASSTPGGRGEQYF. The CDR3, as DNA: TGTGCCAGCAGCACCCCAGGGGGACGAGGCGAGCAGTACTTC.

The chain carries TRBV6-1 and TRBJ2-1; tentatively, D is TRBD1 (5 bases). Germline V gene sequence: CDR1 MNHNS, CDR2 SASEGT. CDR3 length: 16 residues. Trimming stripped 3 bases from V and 0 bases from J, with 12 bases between. For the CDR3, the DNA is TGTGCCAGCAGTGAGTTGACAGTTCCCTCCTACAATGAGCAGTTCTTC. Residues: CASSELTVPSYNEQFF.

This rearrangement joins TRBV19 to TRBJ2-6; the D gene is possibly TRBD1 (6 bases). This CDR3 comprises 15 residues. The germline V gene encodes CDR1 LNHDA and CDR2 SQIVND (reference sequence). The V end lost 6 bases, the J end lost 4 bases, and 13 bases lay between the germline ends. The CDR3 is CASRGGYWGANVLTF. DNA for the CDR3: TGTGCCAGTAGAGGGGGATACTGGGGGGCCAACGTCCTGACTTTC.

As concerns this clonotype: Germline and junction disagree at one end, which may indicate a read error. This chain links TRBV24-1 with TRBJ2-7, with D unclear. This CDR3 comprises 8 residues. CDR1 KGHDR and CDR2 SFDVKD come from the germline V gene. The chain's CDR3 is CATSESSF. Here the CDR3 DNA reads TGTGCCACCAGTGAGAGTAGCTTC.

Only one count was recorded for this clonotype. The chain has TRBV24-1 and TRBJ2-3; perhaps TRBD2 as D (5 bases). The germline CDR1 and CDR2 sequences are KGHDR and SFDVKD. The V end lost 3 bases, the J end lost 6 bases, and 18 bases lay between the germline ends. This CDR3 spans 16 amino acids. The CDR3 region is CATSDPRDARTDTQYF. DNA for the CDR3: TGTGCCACCAGTGATCCCCGGGATGCCAGAACCGATACGCAGTATTTT.

The rearrangement links TRBV20-1 to TRBJ2-5; 12 bases line up with TRBD2. CDR1 DFQATT and CDR2 SNEGSKA come from the germline V gene (reference sequence). CDR3 size: 17 residues. Unmatched junction bases numbered 13, after V lost 3 bases and J lost 5 bases. This CDR3 reads CSASPLAGGGRGETQYF. In DNA, the CDR3 is TGCAGTGCTAGCCCACTAGCGGGGGGCGGGAGGGGCGAGACCCAGTACTTC.

This clonotype has more than one count but fewer than ten. The rearrangement links TRBV27 to TRBJ2-5, with no clear D. The CDR3 runs 14 residues. V was pared by 0 bases and J by 5 bases, with 10 bases between. From germline, CDR1 is MNHEY and CDR2 SMNVEV (reference sequence). For the CDR3, the DNA is TGTGCCAGCAGTTTATCGTACAGCGATGAGACCCAGTACTTC. Translation: CASSLSYSDETQYF.

The CDR3 is CSARDDYQETQYF. The CDR3 bases are TGCAGTGCTAGAGATGACTACCAAGAGACCCAGTACTTC. The rearrangement uses TRBV20-1 and TRBJ2-5; D unclear. The CDR3 is 13 residues long. CDR1 is DFQATT and CDR2 is SNEGSKA in the germline V gene (reference sequence). V dropped 0 bases and J dropped 0 bases, with 5 bases sitting between them.

This sequence joins TRBV7-2 and TRBJ2-5; 7 bases are a match to TRBD1. CDR3 length: 14 amino acids. After removal of 5 bases from V and 3 bases from J, the junction contained 6 bases not matched to a gene. Germline CDR1 reads SGHTA; CDR2 reads FQGNSA. The CDR3 spells CASSPSGTEETQYF. The CDR3 DNA reads TGTGCCAGCAGCCCCTCCGGGACAGAAGAGACCCAGTACTTC.

This clonotype has only a few counts. V usage is TRBV14 and J usage is TRBJ2-2; 7 bases line up with TRBD1. V gave up 4 bases and J gave up 3 bases; unmatched junction bases: 5. The CDR3 is made up of 15 amino acids. The germline CDR1 and CDR2 sequences are SGHDN and FVKESK. For the CDR3, the DNA is TGTGCCAGCAGCCGAATGACAGGGTACACCGGGGAGCTGTTTTTT. Its translation: CASSRMTGYTGELFF. Looking up the rest from reference TRBV14 and TRBJ2-2 gives the full variable domain: EAGVTQFPSHSVIEKGQTVTLRCDPISGHDNLYWYRRVMGKEIKFLLHFVKESKQDESGMPNNRFLAERTGGTYSTLKVQPAELEDSGVYFCASSRMTGYTGELFFGEGSRLTVL.

The rearrangement links TRBV7-9 to TRBJ2-1, with 8 bases lining up with TRBD2. The CDR3 extends over 14 amino acids. V lost 3 bases, J lost 8 bases, and 6 bases stayed unmatched. In germline, CDR1 is SEHNR, CDR2 FQNEAQ (reference sequence). The CDR3 here is CASSFGGASDEQFF. The CDR3 DNA follows: TGTGCCAGCAGCTTCGGGGGGGCCAGCGATGAGCAGTTCTTC.